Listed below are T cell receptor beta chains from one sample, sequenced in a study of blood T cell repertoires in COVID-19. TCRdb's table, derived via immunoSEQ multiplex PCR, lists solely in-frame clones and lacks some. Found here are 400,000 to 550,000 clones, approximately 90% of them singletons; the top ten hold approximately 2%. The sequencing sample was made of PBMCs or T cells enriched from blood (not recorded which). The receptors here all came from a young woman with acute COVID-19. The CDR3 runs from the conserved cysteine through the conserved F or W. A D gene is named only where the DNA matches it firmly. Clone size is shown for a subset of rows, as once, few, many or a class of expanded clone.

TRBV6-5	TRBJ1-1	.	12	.	TGTGCCAGCAGGTTGACTAACACTGAAGCTTTCTTT	CASRLTNTEAFF
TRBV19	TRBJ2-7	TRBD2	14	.	TGTGCCAGCGCGGGGGGACGCGACCTCTACGAGCAGTACTTC	CASAGGRDLYEQYF
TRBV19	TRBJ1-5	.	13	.	TGTGCCAGTAGTTCGCGATCCGATCAGCCCCAGCATTTT	CASSSRSDQPQHF
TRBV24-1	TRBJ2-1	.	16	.	TGTGCCACCAGTGATTACGGGAACCTCGGGTACAATGAGCAGTTCTTC	CATSDYGNLGYNEQFF
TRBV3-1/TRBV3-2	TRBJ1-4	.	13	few	TGTGCCAGTCGGGGGTTTGGAGGGGAAAAACTGTTTTTT	CASRGFGGEKLFF
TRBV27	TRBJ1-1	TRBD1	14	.	TGTGCCAGCAGTCCCGGACAGGGTCGGTCTGAAGCTTTCTTT	CASSPGQGRSEAFF
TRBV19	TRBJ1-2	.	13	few	TGTGCCAGTAGTACGCAGGGGTGGAAAGGCTACACCTTC	CASSTQGWKGYTF
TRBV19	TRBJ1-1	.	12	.	TGTGCCAGTAGTATAGGGCAGGGCGAAGCTTTCTTT	CASSIGQGEAFF
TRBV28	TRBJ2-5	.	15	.	TGTGCCAGCAGTTTTGGGTTCGGGAGTGGGGAGACCCAGTACTTC	CASSFGFGSGETQYF
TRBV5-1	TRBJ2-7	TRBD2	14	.	TGCGCCAGCAGCCGTAGCGGGAGGGACTCCGAGCAGTACTTC	CASSRSGRDSEQYF
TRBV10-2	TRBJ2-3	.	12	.	TGCGCCAGCAGGTCGGGCACAGATACGCAGTATTTT	CASRSGTDTQYF
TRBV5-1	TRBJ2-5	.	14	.	TGCGCCAGCAGCTGGGCAGAATACCAAGAGACCCAGTACTTC	CASSWAEYQETQYF
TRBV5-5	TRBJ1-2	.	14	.	TGTGCCAGCAGCTTGGCCTTGGAGAGGTATGGCTACACCTTC	CASSLALERYGYTF
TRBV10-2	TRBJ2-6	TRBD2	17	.	TGCGCCAGCAATCCGGGACTAGCGGGTTCTGGGGCCAACGTCCTGACTTTC	CASNPGLAGSGANVLTF
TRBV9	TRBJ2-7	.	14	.	TGTGCCAGCAGCGTAGTCGCAGGGGCGGACGAGCAGTACTTC	CASSVVAGADEQYF
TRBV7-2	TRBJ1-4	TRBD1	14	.	TGTGCCAGCAGCCTCCAGGGGGGTAGTGAAAAACTGTTTTTT	CASSLQGGSEKLFF
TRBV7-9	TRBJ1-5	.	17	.	TGTGCCAGCAGCTCGAGGACGGCACAGGAGAGTCGACAGCCCCAGCATTTT	CASSSRTAQESRQPQHF
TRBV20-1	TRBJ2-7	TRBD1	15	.	TGCAGTGCTAGTAGTATTACCGGGACAGGTCTCGAGCAGTACTTC	CSASSITGTGLEQYF
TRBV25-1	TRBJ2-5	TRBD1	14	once	TGTGCCAGCAGTAAGACAGGGGGGAGAGAGACCCAGTACTTC	CASSKTGGRETQYF
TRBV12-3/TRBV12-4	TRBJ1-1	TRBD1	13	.	TGTGCCAGCAGTTTAAGGGGGCTAACTGAAGCTTTCTTT	CASSLRGLTEAFF
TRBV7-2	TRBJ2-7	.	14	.	TGTGCCAGCAGCTTATTGGTATACGGCTACGAGCAGTACTTC	CASSLLVYGYEQYF
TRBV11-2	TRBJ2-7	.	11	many	TGTGCCAGCAGCTCAGGGCCTGAGCAGTACTTC	CASSSGPEQYF
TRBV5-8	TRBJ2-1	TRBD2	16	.	TGTGCCAGCAGCTTGGCCGTACTAGCGGGATACAATGAGCAGTTCTTC	CASSLAVLAGYNEQFF
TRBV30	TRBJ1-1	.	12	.	TGTGCCTGGAGTGTACTAACGGTTGAAGCTTTCTTT	CAWSVLTVEAFF
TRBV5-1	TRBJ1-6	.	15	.	TGCGCCAGCAGCTTGCGACCGACGGAGAATTCACCCCTCCACTTT	CASSLRPTENSPLHF
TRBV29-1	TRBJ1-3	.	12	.	TGCAGCGTTGAGACAGGATTAGACACCATATATTTT	CSVETGLDTIYF
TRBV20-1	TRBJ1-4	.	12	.	TGCAGTGCTAGTGTTACCAGGGAAAAACTGTTTTTT	CSASVTREKLFF
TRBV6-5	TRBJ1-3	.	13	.	TGTGCCAGCAGCCTCAATGGCGGAAACACCATATATTTT	CASSLNGGNTIYF